Shown below are 6 T cell receptor beta chains from a single sample sequenced in a study of early T cells in non-severe SARS-CoV-2 infection. MiXCR was run by TCRdb on the 5' RACE reads, yielding one entry per CDR3 protein. The table has some 81,000 distinct CDR3 sequences, approximately 9.1% seen once. The material sequenced was whole blood. The receptors were gathered from an adult who was a healthcare worker with PCR-confirmed SARS-CoV-2 infection or an uninfected control (not recorded which).

This clonotype was found many times. The rearrangement links TRBV13 to TRBJ1-2, with D possibly being TRBD1 (5 bases). The CDR3 spans 14 residues. V was pared by 5 bases and J by 3 bases, with 13 bases between. Germline-derived CDR1 and CDR2 are PRHDT and FYEKMQ (reference sequence). The CDR3, as DNA: TGTGCCAGCAGCCGCCGGGACCGATACTATGGCTACACCTTC. Residues: CASSRRDRYYGYTF.

The CDR3 bases are TGTGCCAGCAGTTCCCTAGGACTAGGGACGGATACGCAGTATTTT. Amino acid sequence: CASSSLGLGTDTQYF. This chain joins TRBV27 and TRBJ2-3; 7 bases are shared with TRBD2. The germline gives CDR1 MNHEY, CDR2 SMNVEV (reference sequence). The V and J ends lost 4 bases and 6 bases, in that order; junction bases with no gene match: 10. CDR3 length: 15 amino acids.

This clonotype was counted many times. The chain links TRBV6-5 to TRBJ2-5; no reliable D call. The CDR3 covers 13 residues. Germline V gene lookup returns CDR1 MNHEY and CDR2 SVGAGI. Trimming removed 4 bases from V and 2 bases from J, with 8 bases in between. The CDR3 DNA is TGTGCCAGCAGTTTCAGAGCTCAAGAGACCCAGTACTTC. Its protein is CASSFRAQETQYF.

In its sample, this clonotype was seen a few times. The chain employs TRBV6-4 and TRBJ2-4; possible D gene TRBD2, 7 bases. The CDR3 has 14 residues. CDR1 is MRHNA, CDR2 SNTAGT, per germline. Trimming pared 6 bases from V and 3 bases from J, leaving 12 bases between. CDR3 amino acids: CASSNREGKNIQYF. The CDR3 nucleotides are TGTGCCAGCAGCAACAGGGAGGGCAAAAACATTCAGTACTTC.

This clonotype was detected many times. This sequence joins TRBV19 and TRBJ2-5; unclear D gene. The ends were cut back, 1 base at V and 4 bases at J, with 13 bases in the middle. The CDR3 sequence is 15 residues long. Germline V gene data show CDR1 as LNHDA and CDR2 as SQIVND (reference sequence). CDR3 sequence reads: CASSIGSVSGETQYF. CDR3 coding DNA: TGTGCCAGTAGTATAGGTTCGGTTTCTGGAGAGACCCAGTACTTC.

Here the CDR3 reads CASSSGRLYGYTF. CDR3 coding DNA: TGTGCCAGCAGTAGTGGACGCCTCTATGGCTACACCTTC. The rearrangement links TRBV28 to TRBJ1-2; D is unresolved. CDR3 length equals 13 residues. Trimming cost V 5 bases and J 4 bases, with 11 bases left between them. CDR1 is MDHEN, CDR2 SYDVKM, per germline.